What follows are 27 T cell receptor beta chains derived from one specimen sequenced in a study of T cells in Graves' hyperthyroidism and ophthalmopathy. Regions amplified from RNA transcripts were the TCR beta CDR3 regions. During a first-round RT-PCR of the TCR CDR3, the HTBI primer set was used. Via MiXCR, TCRdb re-called the multiplex PCR reads, giving one row per CDR3 protein. This table has fewer than 400,000 distinct CDR3 sequences, around 15% appearing once. The material sequenced was blood. These receptor sequences come from a man aged 50-60 years with Graves' ophthalmopathy.

This chain uses TRBV7-8 with TRBJ1-5, with 9 bases identical to TRBD1. The trim removed 2 bases at V and 6 bases at J, leaving 5 bases unmatched. The CDR3 is 15 residues long. Germline-derived CDR1 and CDR2 are SGHVS and FQNEAQ. In nucleotides, the CDR3 is TGTGCCAGCAGCTTAAGAGGACAGGGGCTTCAGCCCCAGCATTTT. Residues: CASSLRGQGLQPQHF.

This clonotype was seen a few times. The chain has TRBV7-6 and TRBJ2-3, with TRBD2 matching 13 bases. Looked up from germline, CDR1 is SGHVS and CDR2 is FNYEAQ. The V and J ends lost 5 bases and 3 bases, in that order; junction bases with no gene match: 5. CDR3 length equals 16 residues. CDR3 amino acids: CASSPLGLAGTDTQYF. The CDR3 DNA reads TGTGCCAGCAGCCCCTTGGGACTAGCGGGAACAGATACGCAGTATTTT.

This clonotype was observed many times. This chain connects TRBV20-1 to TRBJ2-7; TRBD2 matches 11 bases. CDR3 length equals 13 residues. From germline, CDR1 is DFQATT and CDR2 SNEGSKA (reference sequence). The J segment lost 4 bases and the V segment lost 3 bases, leaving 2 bases of the junction unmatched. CDR3: CSASTSGRYEQYF. For the CDR3, the DNA is TGCAGTGCTAGTACTAGCGGGAGATACGAGCAGTACTTC.

This clonotype was observed at least ten times. The chain links TRBV11-2 to TRBJ2-1, with TRBD2 as a possible D gene (6 bases). Looked up from germline, CDR1 is SGHAT and CDR2 is FQNNGV. V dropped 0 bases and J dropped 6 bases, with 15 bases sitting between them. CDR3 length: 16 amino acids. This CDR3 is CASSLEPSRGSNEQFF. CDR3 coding DNA: TGTGCCAGCAGCTTAGAGCCTAGCCGGGGGTCCAATGAGCAGTTCTTC.

This clonotype showed up many times. The chain carries TRBV4-2 and TRBJ2-7; tentatively, D is TRBD1 or TRBD2 (5 bases each). The CDR3 has 14 residues. CDR1 is LGHNA and CDR2 is YNFKEQ in the germline V gene. Trimming took 2 bases from V and 3 from J, leaving 11 bases between them. CDR3 amino acids: CASSQSRDGYEQYF. CDR3 nucleotides: TGTGCCAGCAGCCAAAGCCGGGACGGCTACGAGCAGTACTTC.

This clonotype was observed many times. This chain uses TRBV7-9 with TRBJ2-1; a possible D gene is TRBD2 (5 bases). V dropped 5 bases and J dropped 6 bases, with 14 bases sitting between them. Germline CDR1 reads SEHNR; CDR2 reads FQNEAQ (reference sequence). The CDR3 is 14 residues long. The CDR3 spells CASSPPGVSNEQFF. CDR3 DNA sequence: TGTGCCAGCAGCCCTCCCGGGGTCAGCAATGAGCAGTTCTTC.

J is TRBJ1-6 and V is TRBV18, with a possible D match to TRBD1 (6 bases). This CDR3 spans 16 amino acids. The germline V gene has CDR1 KGHSH and CDR2 LQKENI. V dropped 6 bases and J dropped 0 bases, with 12 bases sitting between them. The CDR3 protein is CASSRTGTSYNSPLHF. CDR3 nucleotides: TGTGCCAGCTCGCGCACAGGGACCTCCTATAATTCACCCCTCCACTTT.

Concerning this clonotype itself: One end of the junction is discordant with germline, which a read error may explain. V gene TRBV7-3 combines with J gene TRBJ2-5; TRBD2 is a possible D gene (5 bases). This CDR3 region has 11 residues. The germline V gene encodes CDR1 SGHTA and CDR2 FQGTGA. The CDR3, as DNA: TGTGCCAGCAGCGGCCACGAGCGGACGGACTTC. Its translation is CASSGHERTDF.

This clonotype appeared a few times. This rearrangement joins TRBV29-1 to TRBJ2-7, with 10 bases identical to TRBD1. Unmatched junction bases numbered 9, after V lost 5 bases and J lost 2 bases. The CDR3 contains 15 residues. Germline loops: CDR1 SQVTM, CDR2 ANQGSEA. The CDR3 DNA reads TGCAGCGTTCTTTCCCGGGACAGGGGTGCCTACGAGCAGTACTTC. Protein product: CSVLSRDRGAYEQYF.

This clonotype was seen at least ten times. V gene TRBV6-1 combines with J gene TRBJ1-1; D not certain. CDR3 length: 16 residues. CDR1 and CDR2 (germline): MNHNS, SASEGT. With 5 bases removed from V and 6 bases from J, the gap between germline ends came to 22 bases. Written as DNA, the CDR3 is TGTGCCAGCAGTTATGGGATTCAGCTCCTCGCGGCTGAAGCTTTCTTT. Its translation: CASSYGIQLLAAEAFF.

Many counts were recorded for this clonotype. This chain joins TRBV5-1 and TRBJ2-1; 7 bases are a match to TRBD2. Germline CDR1 SGHRS, CDR2 YFSETQ. V dropped 0 bases and J dropped 10; count of bases not matched to a gene: 7. The CDR3 sequence is 14 residues long. CDR3 nucleotide sequence: TGCGCCAGCAGCTTGGCCGGGGGGAGAGGAGAGCAGTTCTTC. Translating it yields CASSLAGGRGEQFF.

This rearrangement joins TRBV18 to TRBJ2-5, with D perhaps given as TRBD1 or TRBD2 (7 bases each). Trimming took 6 bases from V and 5 from J, leaving 16 bases between them. The CDR3 covers 14 residues. Germline V lookup: CDR1 KGHSH, CDR2 LQKENI. The CDR3 bases are TGTGCCAGCTCCAGCGGGATAGGGGGCGAGACCCAGTACTTC. Protein: CASSSGIGGETQYF.

The CDR3 DNA follows: TGTGCCACCAGCAGTACCGGGACTATAGTCTACGAGCAGTACTTC. Amino acids: CATSSTGTIVYEQYF. This chain connects TRBV15 to TRBJ2-7, with TRBD2 identical over 7 bases. Trimming removed 3 bases from V and 3 bases from J; junction bases left unmatched: 8. This CDR3 is 15 amino acids long. The germline CDR1 and CDR2 sequences are LNHNV and YYDKDF (reference sequence).

A note on this clonotype: The conserved closing phenylalanine or tryptophan is absent in this CDR3, likely reflecting a read error. The chain has TRBV7-2 and TRBJ2-1, with D unresolved. The CDR3 loop spans 17 amino acids. The V gene lost 1 base and the J gene lost 3 bases, with 16 bases spanning the gap. Germline-derived CDR1 and CDR2 are SGHTA and FQGNSA. In nucleotides, the CDR3 is TGTGCCAGCAGCTTAGTGGGGTTGCTCCCCGACTACAATGAGCAGTTCCTC. Amino acids: CASSLVGLLPDYNEQFL.

This clonotype was detected only a few times. The chain couples TRBV19 to TRBJ1-1; the D gene is possibly TRBD1 (5 bases). Germline V CDR1 and CDR2: LNHDA, SQIVND (reference sequence). Deletions cut 6 bases from V and 5 bases from J, with 13 bases between. The CDR3 totals 13 residues. In DNA form, the CDR3 reads TGTGCCAGTAGGCCGGCAGGGAAGACTGAAGCTTTCTTT. This sequence encodes CASRPAGKTEAFF.

This clonotype was picked up many times. This chain links TRBV5-1 with TRBJ2-1, with a possible D match to TRBD2 (5 bases). The CDR3 is 15 residues long. The V gene's germline CDR1 is SGHRS and CDR2 YFSETQ. Trimming took 0 bases from V and 4 from J, leaving 11 bases between them. The CDR3 sequence is CASSLGTGYYNEQFF. CDR3 in DNA: TGCGCCAGCAGCTTGGGCACGGGATATTACAATGAGCAGTTCTTC.

This clonotype showed up just a few times. The chain joins TRBV18 to TRBJ1-5; 10 bases map to TRBD1. V gave up 4 bases and J gave up 0 bases; unmatched junction bases: 6. Germline CDR1 and CDR2: KGHSH and LQKENI. This CDR3 spans 17 amino acids. The CDR3 loop reads CASSRDRGKYSNQPQHF. CDR3 DNA: TGTGCCAGCTCACGGGACAGGGGCAAATATAGCAATCAGCCCCAGCATTTT. Full variable domain (rest looked up from reference TRBV18 and TRBJ1-5): NAGVMQNPRHLVRRRGQEARLRCSPMKGHSHVYWYRQLPEEGLKFMVYLQKENIIDESGMPKERFSAEFPKEGPSILRIQQVVRGDSAAYFCASSRDRGKYSNQPQHFGDGTRLSIL.

V and J are TRBV7-9 and TRBJ2-2; D is unresolved. CDR3 size: 12 residues. Germline CDR1 is SEHNR and CDR2 is FQNEAQ (reference sequence). V dropped 8 bases and J dropped 3 bases, with 7 bases sitting between them. CDR3 DNA sequence: TGTGCCAGCGTAAGCTACACCGGGGAGCTGTTTTTT. Residues: CASVSYTGELFF.

The sample holds many counts of this clonotype. The rearrangement joins TRBV7-8 to TRBJ2-1, with D unclear. This CDR3 is built from 16 residues. Trimming left V 2 bases short and J 1 base short, with 12 bases between. CDR1 is SGHVS and CDR2 is FQNEAQ in the germline V gene. In DNA form, the CDR3 reads TGTGCCAGCAGCTTATTCAGTTTGGGTTCCTACAATGAGCAGTTCTTC. This codes for CASSLFSLGSYNEQFF.

Many counts were recorded for this clonotype. The rearrangement links TRBV29-1 to TRBJ2-1, with a tentative D call TRBD2 (7 bases). Trimming took 4 bases from V and 2 from J, leaving 9 bases between them. The CDR3 contains 13 residues. CDR1 is SQVTM, CDR2 ANQGSEA, per germline. The CDR3 sequence is CSVVGGPYNEQFF. The CDR3 nucleotides are TGCAGCGTTGTCGGGGGGCCCTACAATGAGCAGTTCTTC.

This clonotype was observed at least ten times. The rearrangement joins TRBV30 to TRBJ1-6, with D possibly TRBD1 on 5 matching bases. Germline values: CDR1 GTSNPN, CDR2 SVGIG (reference sequence). This CDR3 is 13 amino acids long. Deletions cut 2 bases from V and 10 bases from J, with 12 bases between. The DNA of the CDR3 is TGTGCCTGGAGTCCGGGGGTCTTATCACCCCTCCACTTT. Translated, it gives CAWSPGVLSPLHF.

This clonotype was observed a few times. The chain uses TRBV2 and TRBJ2-7; 8 positions agree with TRBD1. J lost 6 bases, V lost 7 bases, and 2 bases had no gene match. Germline V gene sequence: CDR1 SNHLY, CDR2 FYNNEI. The CDR3 contains 11 residues. CDR3 sequence reads: CASNQGAEQYF. The CDR3 DNA is TGTGCCAGCAACCAGGGGGCCGAGCAGTACTTC.

This clonotype was recorded a few times. This rearrangement joins TRBV19 to TRBJ2-1, with a weak D call TRBD2 (5 bases). The V end lost 3 bases, the J end lost 2 bases, and 14 bases lay between the germline ends. The germline V gene has CDR1 LNHDA and CDR2 SQIVND (reference sequence). The CDR3 runs 16 residues. This CDR3 reads CASSIPGGLPYNEQFF. As DNA, the CDR3 is TGTGCCAGTAGTATTCCCGGAGGACTCCCCTACAATGAGCAGTTCTTC.

In this sample, this clonotype turned up many times. The V gene is TRBV29-1, the J gene TRBJ2-7; no reliable D call. V was cut by 6 bases and J by 2 bases, with 17 bases left in between. The CDR3 has 14 residues. The germline V gene has CDR1 SQVTM and CDR2 ANQGSEA. CDR3 nucleotide sequence: TGCAGCGTCAACCAAGGCGACGGTACCTACGAGCAGTACTTC. Translation: CSVNQGDGTYEQYF.

At least ten counts were recorded for this clonotype. This chain uses TRBV30 with TRBJ2-1, with 10 bases matching TRBD2. J was trimmed by 7 bases and V by 3 bases; bases with no gene match: 9. The CDR3 sequence is 15 residues long. Germline CDR1 reads GTSNPN; CDR2 reads SVGIG (reference sequence). CDR3 sequence: CAWRTLAGVGNEQFF. The CDR3, as DNA: TGTGCCTGGAGAACCCTAGCGGGAGTAGGTAATGAGCAGTTCTTC.

This clonotype came up many times. The chain employs TRBV30 and TRBJ2-7, with TRBD1 identical over 10 bases. The germline gives CDR1 GTSNPN, CDR2 SVGIG (reference sequence). The CDR3 spans 14 residues. The ends lost 4 bases at V and 7 bases at J; junction bases unmatched: 10. This chain's CDR3 is CAWNRQGASGEQYF. The CDR3 nucleotides are TGTGCCTGGAATCGACAGGGGGCTAGCGGTGAGCAGTACTTC.

This clonotype came up a few times. The chain links TRBV29-1 to TRBJ2-3; D unclear. Germline-derived CDR1 and CDR2 are SQVTM and ANQGSEA. The CDR3 is 15 amino acids. Trimming removed 2 bases from V and 0 bases from J, with 12 bases in between. The CDR3 DNA follows: TGCAGCGTTGAAAATTTAGGACGGAGCACAGATACGCAGTATTTT. Amino acids: CSVENLGRSTDTQYF.